This T cell receptor beta chain was observed in a study of cytomegalovirus exposure and HLA in healthy donors. The CDR3 runs 13 residues. V was trimmed by 6 bases and J by 4 bases, leaving 12 bases between them. Germline V CDR1 and CDR2: LNHDA, SQIVND (reference sequence). Use of 60 Vbeta and 13 Jbeta primers characterized the PCR. Produced via immunoSEQ multiplex PCR; TCRdb's table is partial and in-frame only. Of some 170,000 clones listed, about 10% are singletons. This clone was found a few times. This sequence was found in a woman in her twenties or thirties in good health and CMV-seropositive. The material sequenced was PBMCs. V is TRBV19 and J is TRBJ1-1, with D unresolved. CDR3 sequence (DNA): TGTGCCAGTAGCGTCGCCACGGTCACTGAAGCTTTCTTT. Protein product: CASSVATVTEAFF.